The entry below gives a single TCR beta chain sequence along with its context. What antigen it recognizes has not been identified. Per-nucleotide qualities are absent, and no much larger clonotype sits a single base away. RNA was extracted with the RNeasy kit and about 0.45 to 1 ug was reverse transcribed using random hexamers. TCR beta CDR3 regions were amplified with the immunoSEQ multiplex PCR assay covering 54 Vbeta and 13 Jbeta segments. PCR amplification bias was corrected using a synthetic template baseline for primer optimization and computational correction. Processing in the source paper ran as follows. Reads were assigned to V, D and J genes according to IMGT and analyzed in immunoSEQ Analyzer, with only productive sequences retained. To calculate clonality, Shannon entropy was normalized by log2 of the number of productive unique sequences and then subtracted from one. For each patient and control, public and private clones were evaluated within the 100 most prevalent clones. Clones were defined as Susac-specific when absent from the healthy and MS cohorts, from roughly 1,100 published viral clones and from other ImmuneACCESS disease sequences. The raw public reads went through TCRdb reprocessing: fastp at Q25, MiXCR clone calling, in-frame beta chains kept. A single entry per CDR3 protein holds the most common genes and DNA from its merged rows. These V and J calls rely on TCRdb rather than the paper's analysis. The sample table shows around 170,000 distinct CDR3 sequences, and just under 95% are seen once. The ten largest account for around 0.16% of the sample.

These data originate in a study of CD8 T cells in Susac syndrome (dated by TCRdb to about 2019). In the study overall: Among the sequenced Susac syndrome patients, more than 5 had clinically active disease and under 10 were in clinical remission. Susac syndrome patients were therapy-naive, on corticosteroids (some also receiving IVIg), or on IVIg alone at blood withdrawal. The study used repertoire sequencing to test whether antigen drove CD8+ T cell activation and differentiation in Susac syndrome. CD8+ T cell repertoire clonality was compared between more than 9 healthy donors, around 14 Susac syndrome patients and approximately 15 multiple sclerosis patients.

Broader findings and caveats from the paper: Over 15 Susac-specific public clones were identified in the total CD8+ repertoire, and roughly five Susac-specific public clones were identified in the CD8+ TEMRA repertoire. The TCR sequencing and HLA analysis was acknowledged to have included a relatively small number of individuals. Susac syndrome CD8+ repertoires showed clonal expansion, highest in CD8+ TEMRA cells and greater in clinically active than remitting patients.

The CDR1 and CDR2 encoded by the germline V gene are MNHNS and SASEGT. V sheds 6 bases and J sheds 13 bases, leaving 21 bases between their ends. The CDR3 holds 13 amino acids from the cysteine to the phenylalanine. The sequence is cut down to CDR3 DNA, 39 bases in frame from base 1. High-throughput TCR beta sequencing profiled peripheral blood CD8+ and CD4+ T cells from healthy donors, Susac syndrome patients and multiple sclerosis patients. The Susac syndrome patients fulfilled recently defined diagnostic criteria for either definite or probable disease. Bulk CD8+ and CD4+ T cells were purified magnetically by negative isolation, whereas CD8+ TEMRA cells were enriched by FACS. Blood was collected in EDTA tubes and processed within 24 hours, with PBMCs isolated through density gradient centrifugation. PBMCs intended for TCR sequencing were frozen in liquid nitrogen and were later thawed in a 37 degrees C water bath. The sorted or isolated CD4+, CD8+ and CD8+ TEMRA cells had a purity of 90% or higher.

Sequencing input: CD8+ T cells from PBMCs. The rearranged segments are TRBV6-1 and TRBJ1-1; TRBD1 might be the D gene, on 5 matching bases. The sequence was collected from a human donor with Susac syndrome. Read as DNA, the sequence is TGTGCCAGCAGGGAAAACCGGGACTCCCCCGGTTTCTTT. Its protein reads: CASRENRDSPGFF.